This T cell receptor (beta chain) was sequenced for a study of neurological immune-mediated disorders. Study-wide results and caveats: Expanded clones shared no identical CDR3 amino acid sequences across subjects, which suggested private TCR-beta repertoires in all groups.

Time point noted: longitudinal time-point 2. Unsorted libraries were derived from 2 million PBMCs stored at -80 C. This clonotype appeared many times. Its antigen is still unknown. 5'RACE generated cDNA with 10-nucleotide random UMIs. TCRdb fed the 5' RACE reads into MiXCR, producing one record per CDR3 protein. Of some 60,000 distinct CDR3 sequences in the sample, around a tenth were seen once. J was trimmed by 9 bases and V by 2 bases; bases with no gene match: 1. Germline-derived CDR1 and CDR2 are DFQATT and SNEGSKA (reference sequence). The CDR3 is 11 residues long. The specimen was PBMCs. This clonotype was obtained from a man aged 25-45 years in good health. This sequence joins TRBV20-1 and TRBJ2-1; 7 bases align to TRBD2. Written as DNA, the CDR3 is TGCAGTGCTAGACCGGGAGGTGAGCAGTTCTTC. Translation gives CSARPGGEQFF.